This TCR beta chain emerged from a study of early T cells in non-severe SARS-CoV-2 infection (dated by TCRdb to the early 2020s). Study-wide context: TCR sequencing used bulk RNA from unsorted whole blood, so alpha and beta chains could not be paired.

Libraries were made using 5' RACE. TCRdb records NextSeq 500 as the sequencer. Unique molecular identifiers were attached to individual cDNA molecules in the TCR library protocol so that sequencing error and PCR bias could be corrected. Both TCR alpha and beta chains were sequenced, and tight co-correlation was observed between alpha and beta sequence abundances in each sample. Per the original workflow: Decombinator V4 was used to annotate TCR sequences for V gene, J gene and CDR3. Expanded TCRs were defined as changing significantly between any two time points under a Poisson model with p below 0.0001. TCR abundances were normalised to the total number of TCRs sequenced per sample and were expressed as counts per million. VDJdb, accessed 1 November 2021, was searched for CMV, EBV and SARS-CoV-2 annotated TCRs, with TCRs annotated for multiple antigens excluded. TCRdb reanalyzed the raw reads on its own, using fastp at Q25 for trimming and MiXCR for clone calling, and kept in-frame beta chains. Here each entry gathers all rows of one CDR3 protein and keeps the most common genes and DNA. Here the V and J calls rest on TCRdb's processing, not on the authors' analysis. This sample gives tens of thousands of distinct CDR3 sequences in total; about 10% of them show up just once. The ten largest make up 6.5% of the sample.

This clonotype has only a few counts. Its antigen remains undetermined. No base-level quality is on record; no much larger clone is a single base apart. Set within a cohort of healthcare workers in London, UK, this nested case-control study involved weekly PCR testing of nasopharyngeal swabs along with blood sampling. Healthcare workers were recruited between 23 and 31 March 2020, during the week of the UK lockdown, and were followed weekly for up to about 16 weeks. Summary of the overall study and its limitations: VDJdb matching was skewed toward anti-spike CD8 responses, so virus-specific expansions were likely underestimated and private and CD4 specificities were missed.

Specimen: whole blood. The TCR comes from an adult who was a healthcare worker with PCR-confirmed SARS-CoV-2 infection or an uninfected control (not recorded which).

The CDR3 is CASSNHQLDWGTDTQYF. The sequence in DNA is TGTGCCAGCAGTAATCACCAACTAGACTGGGGCACAGATACGCAGTATTTT. The rearranged segments are TRBV7-2 and TRBJ2-3; possibly the D gene is TRBD2, per 5 matching bases. CDR1 is given as SGHTA and CDR2 as FQGNSA, both from the germline V gene. A distance of 20 bases separates the germline ends of V and J, which lose 6 bases and 1 base respectively. Inclusive of the bounding cysteine and phenylalanine, the CDR3 is 17 residues long. Here the CDR3 DNA is all that survives: 51 bases in frame from base 1.